These 26 T cell receptor beta chains were sequenced from one sample in a study of Ad26.COV2.S vaccination and SARS-CoV-2 variants. Assay: immunoSEQ multiplex PCR; the TCRdb copy retains only in-frame clones and omits some. The sample carries around 370,000 clones, approximately 90% recorded once. The source material was peripheral blood, sampled after recovery from COVID-19. These receptors came from a human donor who had recovered from COVID-19.

The chain recombines TRBV7-2 with TRBJ1-1, with D tentatively TRBD1 (5 bases). Germline V lookup: CDR1 SGHTA, CDR2 FQGNSA. Trimming shortened V by 6 bases and J by 2 bases, and 7 bases separated the two germline ends. The CDR3 has 12 residues. DNA for the CDR3: TGTGCCAGCAGAACAGGTAACACTGAAGCTTTCTTT. Amino acid sequence: CASRTGNTEAFF.

Comment on this clone: Other nucleotide sequences in the sample specify the same CDR3. This rearrangement joins TRBV18 to TRBJ1-1; no definite D call. The V end was cut by 3 bases, the J end by 0 bases, with 2 bases between. Germline V gene lookup returns CDR1 KGHSH and CDR2 LQKENI. The CDR3 loop spans 12 amino acids. CDR3 coding DNA: TGTGCCAGCTCACCGATGAACACTGAAGCTTTCTTT. Translated, it gives CASSPMNTEAFF.

The chain employs TRBV7-6 and TRBJ2-5; 8 positions agree with TRBD2. The CDR3 consists of 20 residues. Germline loops: CDR1 SGHVS, CDR2 FNYEAQ. V dropped 5 bases and J dropped 0; count of bases not matched to a gene: 20. This chain's CDR3 is CASSRLKRAGADRYQETQYF. The CDR3 DNA follows: TGTGCCAGCAGCAGACTCAAAAGAGCGGGGGCTGATCGGTACCAAGAGACCCAGTACTTC.

This clone appeared a few times. The chain couples TRBV7-9 to TRBJ2-7, with D perhaps matching TRBD1 or TRBD2 (5 bases each). CDR3 length: 14 amino acids. From germline, CDR1 is SEHNR and CDR2 FQNEAQ (reference sequence). The V and J ends lost 0 bases and 5 bases respectively, with 11 bases between them. CDR3 coding DNA: TGTGCCAGCAGCTTAGCCCACACGGGGCACGAGCAGTACTTC. Translating gives CASSLAHTGHEQYF.

This chain uses TRBV3-1 (or the pseudogene TRBV3-2) with TRBJ1-4, with no clear D. Trimming took 4 bases from V and 5 from J, leaving 17 bases between them. This CDR3 comprises 16 residues. The germline CDR1 and CDR2 sequences are LGHDT and YNNKEL (reference sequence). CDR3 sequence reads: CASSRERVTGNEKLFF. DNA of the CDR3: TGTGCCAGCAGCCGAGAAAGGGTTACGGGAAATGAAAAACTGTTTTTT.

The CDR3 region has the DNA TGCGCCAGCAGCTTGGATTACAATGAGCAGTTCTTC. This encodes CASSLDYNEQFF. The chain recombines TRBV5-1 with TRBJ2-1; D unclear. The V gene's germline CDR1 is SGHRS and CDR2 YFSETQ. This CDR3 has 12 amino acids. V was pared by 0 bases and J by 4 bases, with 2 bases between.

The chain is built from TRBV27 and TRBJ2-1, with D perhaps TRBD2 (6 bases). Germline assignment: CDR1 MNHEY and CDR2 SMNVEV (reference sequence). V dropped 5 bases and J dropped 8 bases, with 22 bases sitting between them. The CDR3 runs 16 residues. CDR3 in DNA: TGTGCCAGCAGTCTGAAATGGGCTAGCGTCGGTTATGAGCAGTTCTTC. Its protein is CASSLKWASVGYEQFF.

This sequence joins TRBV9 and TRBJ1-1; no reliable D call. Germline CDR1 is SGDLS and CDR2 is YYNGEE. Trimming left V 3 bases short and J 0 bases short, with 12 bases between. The CDR3 is 15 amino acids. For the CDR3, the DNA is TGTGCCAGCAGCGCCGTATGGCAGCTGAACACTGAAGCTTTCTTT. Translated, it gives CASSAVWQLNTEAFF.

The CDR3 loop reads CASSGSGSTYEQYF. CDR3 in DNA: TGTGCCAGCAGCGGTAGCGGGTCCACCTACGAGCAGTACTTC. J is TRBJ2-7 and V is TRBV13; 7 positions agree with TRBD2. The CDR3 contains 14 residues. V lost 5 bases and J lost 2; bases outside the gene matches: 6. Germline-derived CDR1 and CDR2 are PRHDT and FYEKMQ (reference sequence).

The chain carries TRBV19 and TRBJ1-1, with D uncertain. Deletions cut 11 bases from V and 7 bases from J, with 17 bases between. The CDR3 runs to 12 residues. Germline CDR1 is LNHDA and CDR2 is SQIVND (reference sequence). DNA of the CDR3: TGTGCCTTCGAACAGAGAACAAGTGAAGCTTTCTTT. Protein: CAFEQRTSEAFF.

V usage is TRBV24-1 and J usage is TRBJ1-5; D might be TRBD1 (5 bases). Germline CDR1 is KGHDR and CDR2 is SFDVKD. CDR3 size: 13 residues. CDR3: CANAAGAYQPQHF. In nucleotides, the CDR3 is TGTGCTAACGCGGCCGGGGCCTATCAGCCCCAGCATTTT.

The chain recombines TRBV14 with TRBJ2-1; D may be TRBD2 (6 bases). Germline CDR1 is SGHDN and CDR2 is FVKESK. Trimming shortened V by 4 bases and J by 7 bases, and 14 bases separated the two germline ends. The length of the CDR3 is 14 residues. The CDR3 nucleotides read TGTGCCAGCAGCCGGCGGGGCGGCCAAAATGAGCAGTTCTTC. It is translated as CASSRRGGQNEQFF. Filled out from reference TRBV14 and TRBJ2-1, the complete variable domain reads EAGVTQFPSHSVIEKGQTVTLRCDPISGHDNLYWYRRVMGKEIKFLLHFVKESKQDESGMPNNRFLAERTGGTYSTLKVQPAELEDSGVYFCASSRRGGQNEQFFGPGTRLTVL.

The chain has TRBV6-2 or TRBV6-3 and TRBJ2-3, with 11 bases identical to TRBD2. Germline V lookup: CDR1 MNHEY, CDR2 SVGEGT. Losses at the gene ends were 2 bases for V and 8 bases for J; bases not matched to a gene: 9. The CDR3 runs 16 residues. The CDR3 nucleotides read TGTGCCAGCAGTTACCCTTCGGGACTAGCGGTCATTACGCAGTATTTT. Translation gives CASSYPSGLAVITQYF.

V is TRBV15 and J is TRBJ1-4, with D perhaps TRBD1 (6 bases). This CDR3 region has 14 residues. With 2 bases removed from V and 7 bases from J, the gap between germline ends came to 11 bases. CDR1 and CDR2 from the germline V gene are LNHNV and YYDKDF (reference sequence). The CDR3 here is CATSRRQEVEKLFF. Here the CDR3 DNA reads TGTGCCACCAGCAGACGACAGGAGGTTGAAAAACTGTTTTTT. The variable domain in full, completed from reference TRBV15 and TRBJ1-4, reads DAMVIQNPRYQVTQFGKPVTLSCSQTLNHNVMYWYQQKSSQAPKLLFHYYDKDFNNEADTPDNFQSRRPNTSFCFLDIRSPGLGDTAMYLCATSRRQEVEKLFFGSGTQLSVL.

CDR3 in DNA: TGTGCCAGCAGTTACCCTCGTGGTAGCGGGGGCGTAAGCTCCTACGAGCAGTACTTC. Its protein product is CASSYPRGSGGVSSYEQYF. The chain carries TRBV6-2 or TRBV6-3 and TRBJ2-7; 9 bases align to TRBD2. Per the germline V gene, CDR1 is MNHEY and CDR2 is SVGEGT. CDR3 size: 19 residues. V was pared by 2 bases and J by 0 bases, with 14 bases of the junction left unmatched.

V is TRBV5-4 and J is TRBJ1-6; D unresolved. V was pared by 3 bases and J by 4 bases, with 11 bases between. The CDR3 loop spans 15 amino acids. CDR1 is SGHNT, CDR2 YYREEE, per germline (reference sequence). CDR3 protein: CASSSLGRYNSPLHF. CDR3 coding DNA: TGTGCCAGCAGCTCCCTGGGCAGGTATAATTCACCCCTCCACTTT.

The rearrangement uses TRBV3-1 (or the pseudogene TRBV3-2) and TRBJ2-3; D remains ambiguous. The V gene lost 5 bases and the J gene lost 11 bases, with 17 bases spanning the gap. The CDR3 has 13 amino acids. Germline V gene data show CDR1 as LGHDT and CDR2 as YNNKEL (reference sequence). The CDR3 region is CASSIEGYLGQYF. The CDR3 coding sequence is TGTGCCAGCAGCATCGAAGGTTACCTGGGGCAGTATTTT.

This chain joins TRBV15 and TRBJ2-3; 7 bases are shared with TRBD1. J gave up 4 bases and V 5 bases, and 9 bases lay outside the gene matches. The CDR3 totals 15 residues. Germline V CDR1 and CDR2: LNHNV, YYDKDF (reference sequence). The DNA for the CDR3 is TGTGCCACCAGCCCCCGACAGGGCCCGCCAGATACGCAGTATTTT. Its translation is CATSPRQGPPDTQYF. Full variable domain (rest looked up from reference TRBV15 and TRBJ2-3): DAMVIQNPRYQVTQFGKPVTLSCSQTLNHNVMYWYQQKSSQAPKLLFHYYDKDFNNEADTPDNFQSRRPNTSFCFLDIRSPGLGDTAMYLCATSPRQGPPDTQYFGPGTRLTVL.

This clone was picked up one time. The CDR3 spells CSVGEGPYGYTF. In DNA form, the CDR3 reads TGCAGCGTTGGCGAGGGCCCATATGGCTACACCTTC. V usage is TRBV29-1 and J usage is TRBJ1-2; D is uncertain. The CDR3 spans 12 residues. Trimming took 4 bases from V and 5 from J, leaving 11 bases between them. Per the germline V gene, CDR1 is SQVTM and CDR2 is ANQGSEA.

The chain carries TRBV9 and TRBJ2-3; D is tentatively TRBD1 or TRBD2 (6 bases each). V lost 4 bases and J lost 0, with 12 bases in between. Germline V gene sequence: CDR1 SGDLS, CDR2 YYNGEE. The CDR3 is 15 amino acids. For the CDR3, the DNA is TGTGCCAGCAGCCCGGGGGCCTCTAGCACAGATACGCAGTATTTT. Translation: CASSPGASSTDTQYF.

On this clone itself: Compared with germline, one end of the junction differs, possibly owing to a read error. The chain recombines TRBV7-9 with TRBJ2-1; D not resolved. Germline CDR1 reads SEHNR; CDR2 reads FQNEAQ (reference sequence). CDR3 length: 11 residues. The CDR3 nucleotides read TGTGCCAGCCGCCAATCCGACTGGCCGGTCTTC. Protein: CASRQSDWPVF.

The count of this clone is one. The genes are TRBV11-2 and TRBJ2-4, with D possibly being TRBD2 (5 bases). The CDR3 loop spans 11 amino acids. The V gene's germline CDR1 is SGHAT and CDR2 FQNNGV. Trimming shortened V by 8 bases and J by 4 bases, and 6 bases separated the two germline ends. CDR3 in amino acids: CASREKNIQYF. In nucleotides, the CDR3 is TGTGCCAGCCGGGAAAAAAACATTCAGTACTTC. The variable domain in full, completed from reference TRBV11-2 and TRBJ2-4, reads EAGVAQSPRYKIIEKRQSVAFWCNPISGHATLYWYQQILGQGPKLLIQFQNNGVVDDSQLPKDRFSAERLKGVDSTLKIQPAKLEDSAVYLCASREKNIQYFGAGTRLSVL.

The chain combines TRBV7-8 with TRBJ1-6, with no clear D. Trimming removed 2 bases from V and 1 base from J, with 15 bases in between. This CDR3 comprises 18 residues. Per germline, CDR1 SGHVS and CDR2 FQNEAQ. The CDR3: CASSLFDNRGSYNSPLHF. DNA for the CDR3: TGTGCCAGCAGCTTATTTGACAATCGGGGTTCCTATAATTCACCCCTCCACTTT. The full variable domain, its missing parts supplied by reference TRBV7-8 and TRBJ1-6, is GAGVSQSPRYKVAKRGQDVALRCDPISGHVSLFWYQQALGQGPEFLTYFQNEAQLDKSGLPSDRFFAERPEGSVSTLKIQRTQQEDSAVYLCASSLFDNRGSYNSPLHFGNGTRLTVT.

The chain carries TRBV5-4 and TRBJ2-7; 9 nucleotides line up with TRBD1. V shed 2 bases, J shed 5 bases, and the junction held 8 bases outside the gene matches. The CDR3 totals 15 residues. From germline, CDR1 is SGHNT and CDR2 YYREEE (reference sequence). For the CDR3, the DNA is TGTGCCAGCAGCTTAGCCGGGACAGGGATCCACGAGCAGTACTTC. It is translated as CASSLAGTGIHEQYF.

The V call is TRBV15, the J call TRBJ1-6; D not certain. The germline V and J ends were trimmed by 2 bases and 8 bases, with 10 bases remaining between them. Germline V CDR1 and CDR2: LNHNV, YYDKDF (reference sequence). The CDR3 extends over 14 amino acids. CDR3: CATSRPNGYSPLHF. The DNA for the CDR3 is TGTGCCACCAGCAGACCAAATGGGTATTCACCCCTCCACTTT. The full variable domain, rest sourced from reference TRBV15 and TRBJ1-6, is DAMVIQNPRYQVTQFGKPVTLSCSQTLNHNVMYWYQQKSSQAPKLLFHYYDKDFNNEADTPDNFQSRRPNTSFCFLDIRSPGLGDTAMYLCATSRPNGYSPLHFGNGTRLTVT.

The rearrangement links TRBV12-3 or TRBV12-4 to TRBJ1-1; 8 bases are a match to TRBD1. V shed 8 bases and J 4 bases; nucleotides not matched to a gene: 6. This CDR3 has 13 amino acids. The CDR3 region has the DNA TGTGCCAGCCGTCCTCAGGGGGCCACTGAAGCTTTCTTT. Its protein is CASRPQGATEAFF.